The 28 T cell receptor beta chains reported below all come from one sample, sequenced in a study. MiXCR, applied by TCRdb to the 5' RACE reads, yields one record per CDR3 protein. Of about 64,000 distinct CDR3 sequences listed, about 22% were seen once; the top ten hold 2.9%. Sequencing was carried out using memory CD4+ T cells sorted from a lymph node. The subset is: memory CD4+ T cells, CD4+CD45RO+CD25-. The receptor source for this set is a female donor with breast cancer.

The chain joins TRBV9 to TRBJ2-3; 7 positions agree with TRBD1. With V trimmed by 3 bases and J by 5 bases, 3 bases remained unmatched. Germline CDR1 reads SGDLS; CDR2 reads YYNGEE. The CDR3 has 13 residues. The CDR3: CASSGQGLDTQYF. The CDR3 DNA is TGTGCCAGCAGCGGACAGGGATTAGATACGCAGTATTTT.

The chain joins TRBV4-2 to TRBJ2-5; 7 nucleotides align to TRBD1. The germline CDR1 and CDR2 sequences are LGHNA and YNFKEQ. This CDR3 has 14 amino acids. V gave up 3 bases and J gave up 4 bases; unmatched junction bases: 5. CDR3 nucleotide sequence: TGTGCCAGCAGCCAGAATGCAGGGGGAGAGACCCAGTACTTC. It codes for CASSQNAGGETQYF.

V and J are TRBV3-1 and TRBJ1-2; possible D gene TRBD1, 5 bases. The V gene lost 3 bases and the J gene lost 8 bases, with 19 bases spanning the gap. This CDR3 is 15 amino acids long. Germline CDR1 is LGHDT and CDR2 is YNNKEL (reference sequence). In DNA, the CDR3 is TGTGCCAGCAGCCAGCGGCAGGGCCCTACGGAGGGCTACACCTTC. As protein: CASSQRQGPTEGYTF.

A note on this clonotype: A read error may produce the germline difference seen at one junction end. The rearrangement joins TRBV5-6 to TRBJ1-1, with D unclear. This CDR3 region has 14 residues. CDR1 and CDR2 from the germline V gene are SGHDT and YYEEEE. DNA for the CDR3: TGTGCCAGCAGCTTGGTTAGGAGGAACACTGAAGTTTTCTTT. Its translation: CASSLVRRNTEVFF.

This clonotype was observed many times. This CDR3 is CASSLETVNTGELFF. CDR3 nucleotide sequence: TGCGCCAGCAGCTTGGAGACCGTGAACACCGGGGAGCTGTTTTTT. The rearrangement links TRBV5-1 to TRBJ2-2; no definite D call. There are 15 residues in the CDR3. V was shortened by 0 bases and J by 1 base, with 7 bases between the two germline ends. CDR1 is SGHRS and CDR2 is YFSETQ in the germline V gene.

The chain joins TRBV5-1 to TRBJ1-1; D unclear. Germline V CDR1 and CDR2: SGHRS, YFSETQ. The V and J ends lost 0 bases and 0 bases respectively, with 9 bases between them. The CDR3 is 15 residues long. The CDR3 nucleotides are TGCGCCAGCAGCTTGGAGGGCCAGTTGAACACTGAAGCTTTCTTT. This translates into CASSLEGQLNTEAFF.

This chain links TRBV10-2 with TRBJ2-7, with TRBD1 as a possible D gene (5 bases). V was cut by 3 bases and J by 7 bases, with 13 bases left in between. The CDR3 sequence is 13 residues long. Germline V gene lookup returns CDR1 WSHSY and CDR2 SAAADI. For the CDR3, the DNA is TGCGCCAGCAGTGACTCCAGGGCAGGTGAGCAGTACTTC. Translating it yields CASSDSRAGEQYF.

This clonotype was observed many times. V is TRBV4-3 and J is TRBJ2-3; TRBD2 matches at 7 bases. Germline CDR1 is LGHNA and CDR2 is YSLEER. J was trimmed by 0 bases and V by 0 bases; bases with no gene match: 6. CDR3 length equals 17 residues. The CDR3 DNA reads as TGCGCCAGCAGCCAAGATGGACTAGGAGGTAGCACAGATACGCAGTATTTT. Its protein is CASSQDGLGGSTDTQYF.

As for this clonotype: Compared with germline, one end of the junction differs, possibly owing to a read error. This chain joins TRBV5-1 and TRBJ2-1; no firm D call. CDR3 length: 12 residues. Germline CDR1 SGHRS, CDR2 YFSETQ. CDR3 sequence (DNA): TGCGCCAGCGGCTTGGCCCGTTCTGAGCAGTTCTTC. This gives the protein CASGLARSEQFF.

In DNA, the CDR3 is TGTGCCAGCAGCCCCCAGGGGGCGGGTGGCTACACCTTC. Translated, it gives CASSPQGAGGYTF. The genes are TRBV7-2 and TRBJ1-2, with 8 bases aligning to TRBD1. CDR1 and CDR2 from the germline V gene are SGHTA and FQGNSA. CDR3 length equals 13 residues. V shed 5 bases and J 7 bases; nucleotides not matched to a gene: 6.

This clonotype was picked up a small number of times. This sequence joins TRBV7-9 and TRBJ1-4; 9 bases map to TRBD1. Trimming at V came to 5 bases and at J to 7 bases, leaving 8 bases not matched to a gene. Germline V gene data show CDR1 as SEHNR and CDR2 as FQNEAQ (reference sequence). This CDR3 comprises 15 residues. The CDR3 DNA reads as TGTGCCAGCAGCCCAGGACAGGGGAAGAGTGAAAAACTGTTTTTT. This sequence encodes CASSPGQGKSEKLFF.

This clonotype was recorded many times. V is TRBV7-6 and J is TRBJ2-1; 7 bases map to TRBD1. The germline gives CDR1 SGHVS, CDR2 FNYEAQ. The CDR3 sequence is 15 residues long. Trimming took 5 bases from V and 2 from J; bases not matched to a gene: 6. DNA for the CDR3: TGTGCCAGCAGCCGAACGACAGGGCCCTACAATGAGCAGTTCTTC. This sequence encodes CASSRTTGPYNEQFF.

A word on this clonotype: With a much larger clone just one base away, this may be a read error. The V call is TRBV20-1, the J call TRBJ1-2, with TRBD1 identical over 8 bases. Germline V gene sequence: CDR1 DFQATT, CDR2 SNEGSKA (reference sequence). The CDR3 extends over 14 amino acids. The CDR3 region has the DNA TGCAGTGCGGAGGGGACAGGCTACCACTATGGCTACGCCTTC. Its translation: CSAEGTGYHYGYAF.

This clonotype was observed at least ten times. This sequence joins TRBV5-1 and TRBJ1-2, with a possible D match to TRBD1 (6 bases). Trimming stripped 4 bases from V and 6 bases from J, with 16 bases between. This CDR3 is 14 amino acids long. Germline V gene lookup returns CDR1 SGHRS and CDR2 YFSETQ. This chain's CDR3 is CASSAAGENNGYTF. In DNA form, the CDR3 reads TGCGCCAGCAGCGCCGCAGGGGAAAATAATGGCTACACCTTC. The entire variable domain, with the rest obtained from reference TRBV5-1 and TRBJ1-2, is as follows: KAGVTQTPRYLIKTRGQQVTLSCSPISGHRSVSWYQQTPGQGLQFLFEYFSETQRNKGNFPGRFSGRQFSNSRSEMNVSTLELGDSALYLCASSAAGENNGYTFGSGTRLTVV.

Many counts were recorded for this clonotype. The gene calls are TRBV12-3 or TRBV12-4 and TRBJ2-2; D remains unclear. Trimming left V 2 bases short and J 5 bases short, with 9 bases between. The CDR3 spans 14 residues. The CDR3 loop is CASSLMIGTGELFF. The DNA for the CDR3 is TGTGCCAGCAGTTTAATGATTGGGACCGGGGAGCTGTTTTTT.

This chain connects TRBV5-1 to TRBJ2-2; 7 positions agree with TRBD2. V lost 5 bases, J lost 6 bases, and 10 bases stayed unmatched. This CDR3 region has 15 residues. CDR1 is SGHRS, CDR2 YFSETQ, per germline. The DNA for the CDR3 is TGCGCCAGCAGGCCATTCGGCGGGAGCCCCGGGGAGCTGTTTTTT. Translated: CASRPFGGSPGELFF.

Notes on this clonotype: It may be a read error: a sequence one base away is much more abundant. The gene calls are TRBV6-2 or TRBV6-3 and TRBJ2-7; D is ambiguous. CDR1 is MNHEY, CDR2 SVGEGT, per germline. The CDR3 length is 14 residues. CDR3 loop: CANSSQRSSYEQYF. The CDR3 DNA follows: TGTGCCAACAGTTCGCAACGGAGCTCCTACGAGCAGTACTTC.

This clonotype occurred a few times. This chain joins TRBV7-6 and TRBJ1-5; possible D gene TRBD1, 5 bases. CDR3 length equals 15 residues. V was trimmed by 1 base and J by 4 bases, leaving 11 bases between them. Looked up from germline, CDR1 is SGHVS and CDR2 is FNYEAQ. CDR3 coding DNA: TGTGCCAGCAGCTTAGGGGGACGGGCAAATCAGCCCCAGCATTTT. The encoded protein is CASSLGGRANQPQHF.

The CDR3 is CASSVGRRDGYTF. In nucleotides, the CDR3 is TGTGCCAGCAGCGTAGGCAGGCGGGATGGCTACACCTTC. V is TRBV9 and J is TRBJ1-2; D not resolved. The CDR3 spans 13 residues. Germline V gene sequence: CDR1 SGDLS, CDR2 YYNGEE. V was pared by 0 bases and J by 6 bases, with 9 bases between.

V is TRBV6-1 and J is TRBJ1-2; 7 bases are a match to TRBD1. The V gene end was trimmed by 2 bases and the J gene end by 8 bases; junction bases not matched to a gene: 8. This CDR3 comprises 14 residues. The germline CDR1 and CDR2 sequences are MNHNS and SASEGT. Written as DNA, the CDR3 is TGTGCCAGCAGTGAATACGGGAGGACAGGAGGCTACACCTTC. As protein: CASSEYGRTGGYTF.

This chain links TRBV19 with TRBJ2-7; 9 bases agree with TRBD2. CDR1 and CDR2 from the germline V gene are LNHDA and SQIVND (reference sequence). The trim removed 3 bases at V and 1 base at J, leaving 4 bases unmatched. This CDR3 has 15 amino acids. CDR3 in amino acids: CASSIQTSGSYEQYF. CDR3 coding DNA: TGTGCCAGTAGTATCCAGACTAGCGGTTCCTACGAGCAGTACTTC. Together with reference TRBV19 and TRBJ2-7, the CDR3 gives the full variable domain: DGGITQSPKYLFRKEGQNVTLSCEQNLNHDAMYWYRQDPGQGLRLIYYSQIVNDFQKGDIAEGYSVSREKKESFPLTVTSAQKNPTAFYLCASSIQTSGSYEQYFGPGTRLTVT.

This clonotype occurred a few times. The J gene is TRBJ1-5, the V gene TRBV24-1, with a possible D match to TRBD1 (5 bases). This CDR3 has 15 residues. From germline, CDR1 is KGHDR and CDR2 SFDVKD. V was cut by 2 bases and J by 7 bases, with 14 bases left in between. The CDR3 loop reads CATSDSRGSGQPQHF. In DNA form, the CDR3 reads TGTGCCACCAGTGATTCGAGGGGCTCAGGACAGCCCCAGCATTTT.

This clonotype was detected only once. The CDR3 nucleotides are TGTGCCAGCAGCAAAGTCCGGATGAACACTGAAGCTTTCTTT. Residues: CASSKVRMNTEAFF. The chain uses TRBV21-1 and TRBJ1-1. TRBV21-1 has pseudogene status. This CDR3 comprises 14 residues.

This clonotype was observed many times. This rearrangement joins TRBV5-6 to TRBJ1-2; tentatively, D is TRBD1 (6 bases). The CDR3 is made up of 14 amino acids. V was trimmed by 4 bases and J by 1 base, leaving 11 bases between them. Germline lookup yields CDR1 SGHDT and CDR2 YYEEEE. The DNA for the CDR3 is TGTGCCAGCAGCCCCCTGGACAGTAACTATGGCTACACCTTC. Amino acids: CASSPLDSNYGYTF.

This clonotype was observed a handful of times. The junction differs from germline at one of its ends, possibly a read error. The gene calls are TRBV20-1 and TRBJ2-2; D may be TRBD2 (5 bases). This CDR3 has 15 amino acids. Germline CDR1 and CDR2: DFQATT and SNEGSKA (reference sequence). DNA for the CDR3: TGCAGTACTAGAGATCGGGTCAGGAACACCGGGGAGCTGTTTTTT. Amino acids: CSTRDRVRNTGELFF.

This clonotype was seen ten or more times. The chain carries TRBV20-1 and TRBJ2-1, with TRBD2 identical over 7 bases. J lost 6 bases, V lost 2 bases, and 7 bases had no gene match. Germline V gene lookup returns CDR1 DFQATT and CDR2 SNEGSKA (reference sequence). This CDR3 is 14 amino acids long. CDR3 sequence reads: CSARSAGVINEQFF. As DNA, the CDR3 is TGCAGTGCTAGATCTGCGGGAGTAATCAATGAGCAGTTCTTC.

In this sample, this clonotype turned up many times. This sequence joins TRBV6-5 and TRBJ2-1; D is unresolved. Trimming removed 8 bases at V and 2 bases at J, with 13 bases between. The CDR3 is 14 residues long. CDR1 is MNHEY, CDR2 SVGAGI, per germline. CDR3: CASRARPTYNEQFF. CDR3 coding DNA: TGTGCCAGCCGGGCCAGGCCCACCTACAATGAGCAGTTCTTC.

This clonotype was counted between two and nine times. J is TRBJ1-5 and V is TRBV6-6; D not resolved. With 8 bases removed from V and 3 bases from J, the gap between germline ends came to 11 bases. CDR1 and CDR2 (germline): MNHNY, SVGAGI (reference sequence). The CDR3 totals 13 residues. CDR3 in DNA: TGTGCCAGCGGAGAACAGTCCAATCAGCCCCAGCATTTT. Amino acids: CASGEQSNQPQHF.